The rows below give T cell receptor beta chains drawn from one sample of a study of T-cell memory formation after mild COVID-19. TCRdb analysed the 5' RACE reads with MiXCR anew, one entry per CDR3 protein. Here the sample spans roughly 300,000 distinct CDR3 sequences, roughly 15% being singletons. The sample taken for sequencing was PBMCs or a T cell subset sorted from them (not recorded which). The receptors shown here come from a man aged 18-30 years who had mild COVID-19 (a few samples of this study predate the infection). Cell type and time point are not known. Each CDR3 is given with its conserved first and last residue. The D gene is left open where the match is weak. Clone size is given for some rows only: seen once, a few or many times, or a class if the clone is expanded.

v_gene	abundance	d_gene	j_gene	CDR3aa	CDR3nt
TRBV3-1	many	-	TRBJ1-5	CASSQGPDNPGPQHF	TGTGCCAGCAGCCAAGGGCCGGACAACCCCGGGCCCCAGCATTTT
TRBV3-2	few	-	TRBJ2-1	CASSQGKAGNEQFF	TGTGCCAGCAGCCAAGGAAAGGCGGGCAATGAGCAGTTCTTC
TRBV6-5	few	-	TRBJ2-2	CASSRLVGYTGTHPGELFF	TGTGCCAGCAGCCGACTGGTTGGGTATACCGGGACACACCCGGGGGAGCTGTTTTTT
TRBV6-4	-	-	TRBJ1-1	CASSDSAGTEAFF	TGTGCCAGCAGTGACTCGGCGGGCACTGAAGCTTTCTTT
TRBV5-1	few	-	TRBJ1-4	CASSLGLFNEKLFF	TGCGCCAGCAGCTTGGGCCTATTTAATGAAAAACTGTTTTTT
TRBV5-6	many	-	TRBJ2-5	CASSLDGQLQTQYF	TGTGCCAGCAGCTTGGACGGCCAGCTACAGACCCAGTACTTC
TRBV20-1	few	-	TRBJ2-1	CSASAPVSEQFF	TGCAGTGCTTCGGCTCCCGTCTCGGAGCAGTTCTTC
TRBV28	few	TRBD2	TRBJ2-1	CASSSGGADRNEQFF	TGTGCCAGCAGTAGCGGGGGGGCGGACCGCAATGAGCAGTTCTTC
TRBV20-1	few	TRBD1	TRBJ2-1	CSAQPGQGGNEQFF	TGCAGTGCCCAACCGGGACAGGGGGGCAATGAGCAGTTCTTC
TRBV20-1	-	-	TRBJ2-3	CSAGGRLGTDTQYF	TGCAGTGCCGGGGGAAGGTTGGGGACAGATACGCAGTATTTT
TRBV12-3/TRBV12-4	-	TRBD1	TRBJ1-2	CASRAPGQGLSGYTF	TGTGCCAGCAGGGCGCCGGGACAGGGCTTATCTGGCTACACCTTC
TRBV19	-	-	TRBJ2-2	CASNPMRTVETGELFF	TGTGCCAGTAACCCAATGCGGACAGTAGAGACCGGGGAGCTGTTTTTT
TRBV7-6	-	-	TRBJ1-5	CASSAGGDQPQHF	TGTGCCAGCAGCGCTGGAGGGGATCAGCCCCAGCATTTT
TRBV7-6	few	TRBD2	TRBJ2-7	CASSLIGSGGIEQYF	TGTGCCAGCAGCTTAATTGGCTCGGGAGGGATCGAGCAGTACTTC
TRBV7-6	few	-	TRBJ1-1	CASSLEPLLGSTEAFF	TGTGCCAGCAGCTTAGAACCTCTACTGGGGAGCACTGAAGCTTTCTTT
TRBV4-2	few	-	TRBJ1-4	CASSQGPRGEGEKLFF	TGTGCCAGCAGCCAAGGGCCACGGGGGGAAGGCGAAAAACTGTTTTTT
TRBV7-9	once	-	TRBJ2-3	CASSSLGGGGTDTQYF	TGTGCCAGCAGCTCTCTAGGCGGGGGCGGCACAGATACGCAGTATTTT
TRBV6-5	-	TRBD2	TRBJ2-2	CASSYEGLAGGEVTGELFF	TGTGCCAGCAGTTATGAGGGACTAGCGGGGGGCGAGGTGACCGGGGAGCTGTTTTTT
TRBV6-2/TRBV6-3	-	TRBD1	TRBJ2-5	CASSYGDRPRGETQYF	TGTGCCAGCAGTTACGGGGACAGGCCGAGAGGGGAGACCCAGTACTTC
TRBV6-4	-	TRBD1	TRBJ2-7	CASRTTGSEQYF	TGTGCCAGCAGGACGACAGGGAGCGAGCAGTACTTC
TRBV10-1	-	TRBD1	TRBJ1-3	CAGQEETEPSGNTIYF	TGCGCCGGACAGGAAGAAACAGAACCCTCTGGAAACACCATATATTTT
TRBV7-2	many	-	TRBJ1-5	CASSPPPASNQPQHF	TGTGCCAGCAGCCCCCCCCCCGCCTCAAATCAGCCCCAGCATTTT
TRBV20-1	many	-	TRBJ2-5	CSAGKGKETQYF	TGCAGTGCGGGAAAGGGGAAAGAGACCCAGTACTTC
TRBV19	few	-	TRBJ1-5	CASSIDRRTSSAQHF	TGTGCCAGTAGTATAGACCGCCGTACCTCCTCGGCCCAGCATTTT
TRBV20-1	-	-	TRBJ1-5	CSARAGWGAINQPQHF	TGCAGTGCTAGGGCCGGGTGGGGCGCCATAAATCAGCCCCAGCATTTT
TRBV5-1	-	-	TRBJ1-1	CASRSESNTEAFF	TGCGCCAGCAGATCAGAGAGTAACACTGAAGCTTTCTTT
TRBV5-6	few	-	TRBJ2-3	CASSQKQGSDTQYF	TGTGCCAGCAGCCAAAAACAGGGTTCAGATACGCAGTATTTT
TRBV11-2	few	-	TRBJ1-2	CASSPLGQRGHGYTF	TGTGCCAGCAGCCCGCTCGGACAGAGGGGCCATGGCTACACCTTC
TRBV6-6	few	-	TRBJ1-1	CAARNTEAFF	TGCGCGGCCAGGAACACTGAAGCTTTCTTT
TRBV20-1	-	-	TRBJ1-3	CSARQTGTGNTIYF	TGCAGTGCTAGGCAAACAGGGACTGGAAACACCATATATTTT
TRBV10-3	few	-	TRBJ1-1	CAIRRENTEAFF	TGTGCCATCAGAAGGGAGAACACTGAAGCTTTCTTT
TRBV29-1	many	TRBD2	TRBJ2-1	CSVGGLAGFALHNEQFF	TGCAGCGTTGGGGGACTAGCGGGGTTCGCCCTCCACAATGAGCAGTTCTTC
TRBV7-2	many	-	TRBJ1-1	CASSYAGELTEAFF	TGTGCCAGCAGCTACGCGGGGGAATTAACTGAAGCTTTCTTT
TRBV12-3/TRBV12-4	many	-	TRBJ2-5	CASSLGQKETQYF	TGTGCCAGCAGTTTAGGACAGAAAGAGACCCAGTACTTC
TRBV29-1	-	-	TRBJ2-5	CSVEAGMETQYF	TGCAGCGTTGAGGCGGGTATGGAGACCCAGTACTTC
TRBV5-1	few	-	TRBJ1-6	CASSLGGPGSPLHF	TGCGCCAGCAGCTTGGGGGGGCCGGGCTCACCCCTCCACTTT
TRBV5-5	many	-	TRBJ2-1	CASSLARYNEQFF	TGTGCCAGCAGCTTGGCCAGATACAATGAGCAGTTCTTC
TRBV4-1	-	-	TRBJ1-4	CASSRGLLTNEKLFF	TGCGCCAGCAGCCGGGGACTGTTGACTAATGAAAAACTGTTTTTT
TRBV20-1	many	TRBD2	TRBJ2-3	CSAYQLGGDDTQYF	TGCAGTGCCTACCAGTTGGGGGGGGACGATACGCAGTATTTT
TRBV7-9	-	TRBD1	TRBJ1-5	CASSLLGAGGMNQPQHF	TGTGCCAGCAGCCTTCTGGGGGCAGGGGGAATGAATCAGCCCCAGCATTTT
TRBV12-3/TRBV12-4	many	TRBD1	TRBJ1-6	CASSRDSLNSPLHF	TGTGCCAGCAGCCGGGACAGCTTGAATTCACCCCTCCACTTT
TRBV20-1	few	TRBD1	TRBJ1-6	CSARKAGGYYNSPLHF	TGCAGTGCTAGAAAGGCAGGGGGCTATTATAATTCACCCCTCCACTTT
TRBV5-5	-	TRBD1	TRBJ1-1	CASSLGQGGPEAFF	TGTGCCAGCAGCCTAGGACAGGGGGGCCCTGAAGCTTTCTTT
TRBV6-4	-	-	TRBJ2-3	CASSDSGGGTDTQYF	TGTGCCAGCAGTGACTCGGGGGGCGGCACAGATACGCAGTATTTT
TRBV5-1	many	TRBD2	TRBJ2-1	CASAGTSGMGEQFF	TGCGCCAGCGCAGGGACTAGCGGGATGGGTGAGCAGTTCTTC
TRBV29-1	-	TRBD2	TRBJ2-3	CSVEPTSGLNTDTQYF	TGCAGCGTTGAACCGACTAGCGGCTTGAACACAGATACGCAGTATTTT
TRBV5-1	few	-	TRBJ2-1	CASIGGYNEQFF	TGCGCCAGCATCGGGGGATACAATGAGCAGTTCTTC
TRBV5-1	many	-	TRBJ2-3	CASSAAGLTGDTQYF	TGCGCCAGCAGCGCCGCCGGACTTACCGGGGATACGCAGTATTTT
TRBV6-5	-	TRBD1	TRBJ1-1	CASSYSGTGEAFF	TGTGCCAGCAGTTACTCGGGGACAGGTGAAGCTTTCTTT
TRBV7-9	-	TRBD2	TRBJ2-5	CASTYGAGMETQYF	TGTGCCAGCACCTATGGAGCGGGGATGGAGACCCAGTACTTC
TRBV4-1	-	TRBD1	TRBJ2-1	CASSRGQGTNEQFF	TGCGCCAGCAGCCGGGGACAGGGGACGAATGAGCAGTTCTTC
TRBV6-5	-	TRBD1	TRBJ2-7	CASGGQVEQYF	TGTGCCAGCGGGGGACAGGTCGAGCAGTACTTC
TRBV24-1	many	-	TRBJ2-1	CATSDLDEQFF	TGTGCCACCAGTGATTTGGATGAGCAGTTCTTC
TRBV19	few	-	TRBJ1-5	CASSSRLLGPQHF	TGTGCCAGTAGTTCCCGCCTCCTAGGGCCCCAGCATTTT
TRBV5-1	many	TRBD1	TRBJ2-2	CASSPPGQGPTGELFF	TGCGCCAGCAGTCCGCCGGGACAGGGTCCCACCGGGGAGCTGTTTTTT
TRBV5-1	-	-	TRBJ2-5	CASSLASRVSETQYF	TGCGCCAGCAGCTTGGCGTCCAGGGTGTCAGAGACCCAGTACTTC
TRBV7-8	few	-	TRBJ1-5	CASSFLPNQPQHF	TGTGCCAGCAGCTTTCTCCCGAATCAGCCCCAGCATTTT